This entry features one TCR beta chain sequence. Its antigen is currently unknown. A deep-level run was used for the assay. The genomic DNA of each subset was split evenly across several immunoSEQ plates. This table comes from immunoSEQ multiplex PCR, and its TCRdb copy is limited to in-frame clones, with some not included. The repertoire includes about 2 million clones, roughly 94% of them detected once, and 0.1% to 0.15% sits in the top ten. The source of the sample is a study of shared clonotypes between healthy human individuals. Study context: Each donor's CD4 naive and CD4 memory cells filled three plates apiece, CD8 naive two, and CD8 memory one. Study-wide results and caveats: In contrast to clonotypes shared by all four donors, non-shared clonotypes had lower generation probabilities.

This CDR3 comprises 13 residues. V lost 0 bases, J lost 5 bases, and 10 bases lay in between. Germline V CDR1 and CDR2: GTSNPN, SVGIG (reference sequence). The chain joins TRBV30 to TRBJ1-1; D is uncertain. The receptor was derived from a man in his late teens or twenties in good health. The specimen was naive CD4+ T cells sorted from blood. Noted subset: CD45RA+ positively selected. The DNA for the CDR3 is TGTGCCTGGAGTGTACCGGCGAGGACTGAAGCTTTCTTT. Its translation: CAWSVPARTEAFF.